The rows below give T cell receptor beta chains drawn from one sample of a study of blood T cell repertoires in COVID-19. Clones were sequenced by immunoSEQ multiplex PCR, and TCRdb holds only the in-frame ones, with some missing. The sample contains 270,000 or so clones, around nine tenths of which appear only once. The sequenced sample was PBMCs or T cells enriched from blood (not recorded which). The receptor source for this set is a woman between 18 and 30 years old who had recovered from COVID-19. CDR3s include the opening cysteine and the closing phenylalanine or tryptophan. A D gene is named only where the DNA matches it firmly. Only some rows state a clone size, as once, few, many or a class for expanded clones.

-,TRBV3-1/TRBV3-2,-,TRBJ2-2,CASSQGRTVTGELFF,TGTGCCAGCAGCCAAGGACGGACAGTAACCGGGGAGCTGTTTTTT
-,TRBV30,-,TRBJ1-2,CAWSVDSPNYGYTF,TGTGCCTGGAGTGTAGACAGTCCAAACTATGGCTACACCTTC
-,TRBV5-1,-,TRBJ2-2,CASSPNTNTGELFF,TGCGCCAGCAGCCCAAACACGAACACCGGGGAGCTGTTTTTT
-,TRBV4-3,few,TRBJ1-2,CASSQAYREHINYGYTF,TGCGCCAGCAGCCAAGCCTATCGGGAACATATTAACTATGGCTACACCTTC
TRBD1,TRBV5-1,-,TRBJ1-1,CASSPGQALIAEAFF,TGCGCCAGCAGCCCAGGACAGGCCTTAATTGCTGAAGCTTTCTTT
TRBD1,TRBV28,once,TRBJ1-3,CASKTGDYSGNTIYF,TGTGCCAGCAAAACAGGGGATTATTCTGGAAACACCATATATTTT
TRBD1,TRBV7-9,once,TRBJ1-1,CAGEQGAAEAFF,TGTGCCGGAGAACAGGGGGCGGCTGAAGCTTTCTTT
TRBD1,TRBV11-3,once,TRBJ2-7,CASSLDNDRGYEQYF,TGTGCCAGCAGCTTAGATAACGACAGGGGCTACGAGCAGTACTTC
TRBD2,TRBV7-2,-,TRBJ2-2,CASSVRTSGTGELFF,TGTGCCAGCAGCGTCCGGACTAGCGGTACCGGGGAGCTGTTTTTT
TRBD1,TRBV6-5,-,TRBJ2-7,CASGKDRGRSYEQYF,TGTGCCAGTGGTAAAGACAGGGGGCGATCCTACGAGCAGTACTTC
-,TRBV9,-,TRBJ2-1,CASSVRGGIESYNEQFF,TGTGCCAGCAGCGTACGGGGTGGGATTGAATCCTACAATGAGCAGTTCTTC
-,TRBV18,once,TRBJ1-2,CASSPPPGRNYGYTF,TGTGCCAGCTCACCACCCCCAGGCCGAAACTATGGCTACACCTTC
-,TRBV9,-,TRBJ1-2,CASSVGLLDYGYTF,TGTGCCAGCAGCGTAGGACTACTGGACTATGGCTACACCTTC
TRBD2,TRBV24-1,-,TRBJ2-2,CATSDSNPKREGTGELFF,TGTGCCACCAGTGATTCTAACCCCAAGCGGGAGGGCACCGGGGAGCTGTTTTTT
-,TRBV3-1/TRBV3-2,-,TRBJ1-5,CASSQEGDSNQPQHF,TGTGCCAGCAGCCAAGAGGGCGATAGCAATCAGCCCCAGCATTTT
TRBD1,TRBV10-3,-,TRBJ1-4,CAISRDSNEKLFF,TGTGCCATCAGTCGGGACAGTAATGAAAAACTGTTTTTT
TRBD1,TRBV10-3,-,TRBJ1-5,CAISAGTGNNQPQHF,TGTGCCATCAGCGCCGGGACAGGGAACAATCAGCCCCAGCATTTT
-,TRBV29-1,-,TRBJ2-7,CSVEGDGAGGPYEQYF,TGCAGCGTTGAAGGGGATGGGGCTGGGGGCCCCTACGAGCAGTACTTC
TRBD1,TRBV27,-,TRBJ2-1,CASTHRQGRNEQFF,TGTGCCAGCACCCATCGACAGGGACGCAATGAGCAGTTCTTC
-,TRBV5-1,-,TRBJ2-2,CASSLALDTGELFF,TGCGCCAGCAGCTTGGCCCTTGACACCGGGGAGCTGTTTTTT
-,TRBV7-8,-,TRBJ1-5,CASSTEQGQQPQHF,TGTGCCAGCAGCACCGAACAGGGTCAGCAGCCCCAGCATTTT
TRBD1,TRBV4-3,-,TRBJ2-7,CASSQGPRGQGREQYF,TGCGCCAGCAGCCAAGGTCCAAGGGGGCAGGGTAGGGAGCAGTACTTC
-,TRBV18,-,TRBJ1-6,CASSPSRGWDSPLHF,TGTGCCAGCTCACCATCCCGGGGGTGGGATTCACCCCTCCACTTT